Presented here are 12 T cell receptor beta chains from one specimen sequenced in a study of response to subunit inactivated influenza vaccine. TCRdb processed the RT-PCR reads anew with MiXCR; each CDR3 protein has one entry. The table includes a few hundred thousand distinct CDR3 sequences, 12% to 15% detected once. Source: PBMCs from blood, taken 11 to 12 days after vaccination. The receptors here all came from a man aged 45-60 years who received an inactivated influenza vaccine.

The gene calls are TRBV5-6 and TRBJ2-5, with D unresolved. The CDR3 contains 15 residues. Germline values: CDR1 SGHDT, CDR2 YYEEEE. The ends were cut back, 0 bases at V and 9 bases at J, with 18 bases in the middle. The chain's CDR3 is CASSLALASTDAQYF. CDR3 in DNA: TGTGCCAGCAGCTTGGCTTTGGCCTCGACTGACGCCCAGTACTTC.

This clonotype appeared many times. CDR3 coding DNA: TGTGCCAGCAGCACCGGACGGGGAACTGAAGCTTTCTTT. Its protein product is CASSTGRGTEAFF. J is TRBJ1-1 and V is TRBV7-2; D remains ambiguous. V was trimmed by 5 bases and J by 5 bases, leaving 12 bases between them. CDR1 and CDR2 from the germline V gene are SGHTA and FQGNSA. This CDR3 comprises 13 residues.

The table lists this clonotype with a count of one. The V gene is TRBV7-3, the J gene TRBJ2-1, with 13 bases fitting TRBD2. Germline CDR1 is SGHTA and CDR2 is FQGTGA. The J segment lost 3 bases and the V segment lost 5 bases, leaving 4 bases of the junction unmatched. The CDR3 runs 16 residues. The CDR3 region has the DNA TGTGCCAGCAGCCAGGGACTAGCGGGATTCTACAATGAGCAGTTCTTC. This gives the protein CASSQGLAGFYNEQFF.

The chain couples TRBV5-4 to TRBJ2-3; the D gene is possibly TRBD1 (6 bases). Trimming pared 4 bases from V and 6 bases from J, leaving 15 bases between. CDR1 SGHNT and CDR2 YYREEE come from the germline V gene (reference sequence). The length of the CDR3 is 14 residues. The CDR3 region is CASSGGLAGDTQYF. Written as DNA, the CDR3 is TGTGCCAGCAGCGGGGGCCTAGCTGGGGATACGCAGTATTTT.

The gene calls are TRBV6-2 or TRBV6-3 and TRBJ2-7; D perhaps matches TRBD2 (5 bases). This CDR3 comprises 14 residues. Germline V gives CDR1 MNHEY, CDR2 SVGEGT. Trimming took 0 bases from V and 4 from J, leaving 10 bases between them. The CDR3 here is CASSYSRTGYEQYF. In DNA, the CDR3 is TGTGCCAGCAGTTACTCTCGGACTGGATACGAGCAGTACTTC.

Written as DNA, the CDR3 is TGTGCCATACCCTACGAGACAGGGTTGGAGACCCAGTACTTC. This gives the protein CAIPYETGLETQYF. The chain carries TRBV7-9 and TRBJ2-5; TRBD1 agrees at 7 bases. CDR3 length: 14 amino acids. V lost 10 bases, J lost 5 bases, and 13 bases stayed unmatched. CDR1 SEHNR and CDR2 FQNEAQ come from the germline V gene (reference sequence).

This clonotype was recorded a few times. V gene TRBV5-6 combines with J gene TRBJ2-4; D unclear. The germline V and J ends were trimmed by 4 bases and 5 bases, with 4 bases remaining between them. The CDR3 is 11 amino acids. The germline V gene has CDR1 SGHDT and CDR2 YYEEEE. The CDR3 region is CASSTQNIQYF. CDR3 sequence (DNA): TGTGCCAGCAGCACCCAAAACATTCAGTACTTC.

This clonotype was observed a handful of times. CDR3 bases: TGTGCCAGCAAAGAACTACAGTACTCTGGAAACACCATATATTTT. This codes for CASKELQYSGNTIYF. V is TRBV2 and J is TRBJ1-3; D remains ambiguous. Per germline, CDR1 SNHLY and CDR2 FYNNEI. The CDR3 is made up of 15 amino acids. V gave up 7 bases and J gave up 0 bases, with 13 bases separating them.

This clonotype has only a few counts. V usage is TRBV7-2 and J usage is TRBJ2-7, with 7 nucleotides matching TRBD2. CDR3 length: 16 amino acids. V lost 4 bases to trimming and J lost 1 base; unmatched junction nucleotides: 10. Germline values: CDR1 SGHTA, CDR2 FQGNSA. The CDR3 sequence is CASSYRDSGRSYEQYF. CDR3 coding DNA: TGTGCCAGCAGCTATCGAGATAGCGGGCGATCCTACGAGCAGTACTTC.

This sequence joins TRBV6-1 and TRBJ2-2; 8 bases line up with TRBD2. This CDR3 comprises 13 residues. With 6 bases clipped from V and 3 bases from J, the junction kept 0 bases outside the gene matches. Germline V gene sequence: CDR1 MNHNS, CDR2 SASEGT. CDR3 residues: CASSGGDTGELFF. Here the CDR3 DNA reads TGTGCCAGCAGCGGGGGGGACACCGGGGAGCTGTTTTTT.

This clonotype was detected only a few times. The V call is TRBV6-1, the J call TRBJ2-2; 8 nucleotides agree with TRBD1. The V and J ends lost 6 bases and 5 bases, in that order; junction bases with no gene match: 14. This CDR3 region has 17 residues. Germline V gene data show CDR1 as MNHNS and CDR2 as SASEGT. The CDR3 loop reads CASSRRSAGGLTGELFF. CDR3 DNA sequence: TGTGCCAGCAGCCGACGGTCGGCAGGGGGCCTGACCGGGGAGCTGTTTTTT.

This chain connects TRBV4-2 to TRBJ2-2, with 7 bases that match TRBD2. V lost 1 base to trimming and J lost 1 base; unmatched junction nucleotides: 6. There are 17 residues in the CDR3. Germline-derived CDR1 and CDR2 are LGHNA and YNFKEQ. The CDR3 sequence: CASSQVFPGGNTGELFF. The DNA of the CDR3 is TGTGCCAGCAGCCAAGTATTTCCGGGAGGGAACACCGGGGAGCTGTTTTTT.